Below are 12 T cell receptor beta chains sequenced from a single sample in a study of shared clonotypes between healthy human individuals. Some clones are missing from TCRdb's copy, which holds only in-frame ones; the method was immunoSEQ multiplex PCR. The table lists about 2.4 million clones, more than 90% of them singletons. Sequenced input: naive CD4+ T cells sorted from blood. As for subset: CD45RA+ positively selected. The origin of the receptors is a man younger than 35 in good health.

The chain carries TRBV18 and TRBJ1-2; D gene ambiguous. The CDR3 has 16 amino acids. Germline CDR1 is KGHSH and CDR2 is LQKENI. With 2 bases removed from V and 5 bases from J, the gap between germline ends came to 18 bases. In nucleotides, the CDR3 is TGTGCCAGCTCACCATTTGAAGAGGGCTCCATTTATGGCTACACCTTC. The encoded protein is CASSPFEEGSIYGYTF.

As concerns this clone: The same CDR3 is also encoded by other DNA sequences in this sample. The gene calls are TRBV28 and TRBJ1-5; 8 bases are shared with TRBD1. Germline V gene data show CDR1 as MDHEN and CDR2 as SYDVKM. V shed 6 bases and J 0 bases; nucleotides not matched to a gene: 4. This CDR3 region has 15 residues. CDR3 DNA sequence: TGTGCCAGCAGCCCTACAGGGGGTAGCAATCAGCCCCAGCATTTT. Amino acid sequence: CASSPTGGSNQPQHF.

The chain employs TRBV6-5 and TRBJ1-4; D is ambiguous. Germline assignment: CDR1 MNHEY and CDR2 SVGAGI. This CDR3 has 14 residues. The V and J ends lost 6 bases and 11 bases respectively, with 19 bases between them. The CDR3 sequence is CASRSGRLLPKLFF. In DNA form, the CDR3 reads TGTGCCAGCAGATCTGGGAGACTTCTACCTAAACTGTTTTTT.

The chain uses TRBV14 and TRBJ1-1; D unclear. V was cut by 2 bases and J by 8 bases, with 12 bases left in between. Germline-derived CDR1 and CDR2 are SGHDN and FVKESK. The CDR3 has 13 residues. For the CDR3, the DNA is TGTGCCAGCAGCCAACAAGGGAGACGCGAAGCTTTCTTT. This codes for CASSQQGRREAFF.

CDR3 nucleotide sequence: TGTGCCAGCAGGGAGTTAACAGGGCCGGAAAAACTGTTTTTT. It specifies CASRELTGPEKLFF. The chain uses TRBV6-6 and TRBJ1-4; possible D gene TRBD1, 6 bases. Trimming shortened V by 6 bases and J by 8 bases, and 16 bases separated the two germline ends. Germline values: CDR1 MNHNY, CDR2 SVGAGI (reference sequence). CDR3 length equals 14 residues.

This chain uses TRBV4-1 with TRBJ2-2; 7 bases map to TRBD2. Germline lookup yields CDR1 MGHRA and CDR2 YSYEKL. Germline trimming cut 2 bases from V and 1 base from J; bases unmatched to any gene: 4. This CDR3 spans 16 amino acids. The CDR3 DNA reads as TGCGCCAGCAGCCAATTGGGGGGGGTGAACACCGGGGAGCTGTTTTTT. Protein sequence: CASSQLGGVNTGELFF.

The J gene is TRBJ2-1, the V gene TRBV5-6, with a weak D call TRBD2 (7 bases). Germline lookup yields CDR1 SGHDT and CDR2 YYEEEE. The CDR3 spans 13 residues. V lost 4 bases, J lost 9 bases, and 14 bases lay in between. The CDR3 sequence is CASSHGGLGEQFF. DNA for the CDR3: TGTGCCAGCAGCCACGGGGGGCTTGGTGAGCAGTTCTTC.

V gene TRBV7-2 combines with J gene TRBJ1-1; TRBD1 might be the D (5 bases). V lost 1 base and J 2 bases, leaving 11 bases between the germline ends. This CDR3 comprises 15 residues. Germline CDR1 is SGHTA and CDR2 is FQGNSA. CDR3 protein: CASSLVGQANTEAFF. In DNA form, the CDR3 reads TGTGCCAGCAGCTTAGTGGGGCAGGCAAACACTGAAGCTTTCTTT.

The rearrangement uses TRBV4-1 and TRBJ2-5; 11 nucleotides line up with TRBD1. V trimming: 1 base; J trimming: 4 bases; junction bases outside the gene matches: 5. The CDR3 is 16 amino acids. Germline V gene sequence: CDR1 MGHRA, CDR2 YSYEKL. The CDR3 spells CASSQGPGQGGETQYF. In DNA form, the CDR3 reads TGCGCCAGCAGCCAAGGACCGGGACAGGGGGGAGAGACCCAGTACTTC.

The chain is built from TRBV4-1 and TRBJ2-3; 9 bases match TRBD1. Germline V gene data show CDR1 as MGHRA and CDR2 as YSYEKL. V lost 1 base to trimming and J lost 0 bases; unmatched junction nucleotides: 2. The CDR3 sequence is 16 residues long. The CDR3 DNA reads as TGCGCCAGCAGCCAAGCCGGGACAGGGAGCACAGATACGCAGTATTTT. Protein product: CASSQAGTGSTDTQYF.

This CDR3 reads CASRAPNEKLFF. The CDR3, as DNA: TGTGCCAGTAGGGCCCCAAATGAAAAACTGTTTTTT. The rearrangement joins TRBV19 to TRBJ1-4, with D hard to call. Trimming shortened V by 6 bases and J by 5 bases, and 7 bases separated the two germline ends. The CDR3 is 12 amino acids. CDR1 and CDR2 (germline): LNHDA, SQIVND (reference sequence).

The chain is built from TRBV6-5 and TRBJ1-2; 7 nucleotides match TRBD1. The CDR3 totals 14 residues. Germline lookup yields CDR1 MNHEY and CDR2 SVGAGI. The V and J ends lost 6 bases and 3 bases, in that order; junction bases with no gene match: 7. The DNA for the CDR3 is TGTGCCAGCAGACGACAGGGTCATGACTATGGCTACACCTTC. Translated, it gives CASRRQGHDYGYTF.